The present T cell receptor (beta chain) was sequenced within a study of T cell responses to AZD1222 COVID-19 vaccine listed by TCRdb under 2021. With respect to the entire study: AZD1222 recipients with second doses at about 4 weeks or about 12 weeks were pooled, because spike-specific TCR depth and breadth did not differ between schedules. TCR sequencing was performed for 230 to 250 trial participants, of whom around 200 were given two doses of AZD1222 and around 25 were given two doses of MenACWY control vaccine. Enrollment into the trials was organized by age into subgroups of 18-55, 56-69 and 70-plus years, and those subgroups contained roughly 150, 30 and 60 TCR-sequenced participants, respectively. Overall results and qualifications from the work: The vaccine-associated CD4 TCRs covered the entire spike protein, and the dominant responses fell in regions 160-218 and 743-854. Most participants were white British and females outnumbered males, and the authors suggested that clonal diversity may have been underestimated. Only five or six AZD1222 recipients were SARS-CoV-2 seropositive at baseline, limiting conclusions about previously exposed vaccinees. After two AZD1222 doses, spike-specific TCR breadth and depth were significantly higher than at day 0 and than in MenACWY recipients. The 56-69-year group was small, and its depth increase did not reach significance, likely because of low power. No day 14 peak-response samples were available, so repertoires were characterized only after the peak T cell response. Reportedly, almost half of the unique spike-specific TCRs recognized epitopes lying outside the regions that are mutated in the B.1.351 and B.1.1.7 variants.

This specimen's time point label, per the study, means: baseline before first vaccination. Vaccinee samples were obtained from the UK trials COV001 and COV002, which included a single-blind randomized controlled phase 2/3 trial of AZD1222 (ChAdOx1 nCoV-19) in healthy adults. Trial participant PBMC samples were collected at day 0 and day 28 after the second dose for TCRbeta chain sequencing. The CDR3 regions of human TCRbeta chains were analyzed by immunosequencing. The authors processed their data as follows. TCRs in the repertoires were matched against a reference library of SARS-CoV-2-specific TCRs that had been generated with the MIRA antigen-specificity platform. Breadth was defined as the fraction of unique TCRs that were SARS-CoV-2-associated. Depth was defined as the fraction of total T cells that were SARS-CoV-2-associated. Using the MIRA data, each spike-specific TCR was mapped to the spike region that the TCR reacts to and placed in a CD4 or CD8 class. Log10-transformed breadth and depth values were compared by one-way ANOVA with Sidak's multiple comparisons tests. The source is immuneACCESS, and TCRdb retained only in-frame sequences with V and J called. Part of the clones is not carried over; for the studies checked, unresolved V genes explain less than half of this, and the remainder is unexplained. V, J and clone size derive from that table, while D and trimming were established from the DNA sequence. Here the sample has around 120,000 clones; 92% occur a single time. The ten top clones hold 1.2% of the sample.

From the cysteine up to the phenylalanine, the CDR3 has a length of 14 residues. The kept DNA is CDR3 alone, 42 bases in frame from the first base. The germline V gene (reference sequence) sets CDR1 to LNHDA and CDR2 to SQIVND. V is pared back by 5 bases and J by 2 bases, with 9 bases lying between the germline termini. Concerning this clone itself: Its antigen remains unidentified. Per-base qualities were not stored, and no clone one base away is much larger.

This sample comprised peripheral blood, obtained on day 0 of AZD1222 vaccination. The receptor's source is an adult in good health. The chain uses TRBV19 and TRBJ1-4; no D gene can be assigned with confidence. The DNA is TGTGCCAGTAGTCCCCCCGGGACTAATGAAAAACTGTTTTTT. Its protein product is CASSPPGTNEKLFF. Reference TRBV19 and TRBJ1-4 proteins supply the regions before and after the CDR3; the full variable domain is: DGGITQSPKYLFRKEGQNVTLSCEQNLNHDAMYWYRQDPGQGLRLIYYSQIVNDFQKGDIAEGYSVSREKKESFPLTVTSAQKNPTAFYLCASSPPGTNEKLFFGSGTQLSVL.